The next 32 T cell receptor beta chains were all read from a single sample in a study of T cells of healthy individuals. TCRdb itself ran the 5' RACE reads through MiXCR, one entry per CDR3 protein. The data hold approximately 52,000 distinct CDR3 sequences, with under 15% observed a single time. Source of these receptors: a human donor in good health.

This clonotype occurred a few times. The V and J genes are TRBV18 and TRBJ2-3; D gene unclear. The CDR3 totals 13 residues. Germline V gives CDR1 KGHSH, CDR2 LQKENI. V was trimmed by 0 bases and J by 4 bases, leaving 5 bases between them. Here the CDR3 DNA reads TGTGCCAGCTCACCACCGGTGTCAGATACGCAGTATTTT. The encoded protein is CASSPPVSDTQYF.

This clonotype was picked up many times. The chain links TRBV20-1 to TRBJ2-3; TRBD1 is a possible D gene (6 bases). Germline V gene sequence: CDR1 DFQATT, CDR2 SNEGSKA (reference sequence). V lost 5 bases to trimming and J lost 5 bases, with 11 bases between them. The CDR3 is 12 residues long. The DNA of the CDR3 is TGCAGTGCTGCGACAGGAGGAGATACGCAGTATTTT. Its translation is CSAATGGDTQYF.

This clonotype was recorded at least ten times. V is TRBV2 and J is TRBJ2-4; D could derive from TRBD1 or TRBD2 (5 bases each). Germline lookup yields CDR1 SNHLY and CDR2 FYNNEI. Trimming stripped 5 bases from V and 10 bases from J, with 15 bases between. The CDR3 loop spans 13 amino acids. The CDR3 DNA sequence: TGTGCCAGCAGTCTAGGGACCGACCCTATTCAGTACTTC. Its protein product is CASSLGTDPIQYF.

V and J are TRBV24-1 and TRBJ2-3; D gene uncertain. CDR3 size: 16 residues. Germline V gene sequence: CDR1 KGHDR, CDR2 SFDVKD. V was trimmed by 0 bases and J by 7 bases, leaving 16 bases between them. The CDR3 reads CATSDLLTPGLNTQYF. For the CDR3, the DNA is TGTGCCACCAGTGATTTGTTAACCCCGGGTTTGAATACGCAGTATTTT.

V is TRBV7-2 and J is TRBJ1-3; D unclear. Trimming stripped 0 bases from V and 0 bases from J, with 12 bases between. The CDR3 is 17 amino acids. Germline loops: CDR1 SGHTA, CDR2 FQGNSA. This CDR3 is CASSLAPAVISGNTIYF. In nucleotides, the CDR3 is TGTGCCAGCAGCTTAGCGCCGGCAGTAATCTCTGGAAACACCATATATTTT.

This chain links TRBV12-3 or TRBV12-4 with TRBJ2-7; 7 nucleotides match TRBD1. This CDR3 contains 12 residues. Unmatched junction bases numbered 4, after V lost 5 bases and J lost 6 bases. DNA for the CDR3: TGTGCCAGCAGTCCTACAGGGGTCGAGCAGTACTTC. Its translation is CASSPTGVEQYF.

The table lists this clonotype with many counts. The rearrangement joins TRBV28 to TRBJ2-7; 7 positions match TRBD2. CDR1 is MDHEN, CDR2 SYDVKM, per germline. The CDR3 runs to 15 residues. After removal of 7 bases from V and 2 bases from J, the junction contained 11 bases not matched to a gene. The CDR3 region has the DNA TGTGCCAGCACCCCGGGGGTTGGGGGGGCCTACGAGCAGTACTTC. Its protein is CASTPGVGGAYEQYF.

This clonotype has a count of ten or more. The chain links TRBV9 to TRBJ2-3; D remains unclear. The V gene lost 8 bases and the J gene lost 2 bases, with 30 bases spanning the gap. CDR3 length: 19 amino acids. CDR1 is SGDLS, CDR2 YYNGEE, per germline. Here the CDR3 reads CARPLLVVADPHPTDTQYF. The CDR3 coding sequence is TGTGCCAGACCCCTCTTGGTCGTAGCAGATCCACATCCCACAGATACGCAGTATTTT.

The CDR3 nucleotides are TGCAGTGCTAGAGATGCAGGGAGCGCTGAAAAACTGTTTTTT. It translates to CSARDAGSAEKLFF. The chain carries TRBV20-1 and TRBJ1-4, with a tentative D call TRBD1 (5 bases). V was cut by 0 bases and J by 7 bases, with 12 bases left in between. Per germline, CDR1 DFQATT and CDR2 SNEGSKA (reference sequence). CDR3 length: 14 residues.

This clonotype was recorded many times. This chain links TRBV15 with TRBJ2-5; TRBD1 might be the D (7 bases). The CDR3 is made up of 15 amino acids. The V gene lost 0 bases and the J gene lost 5 bases, with 13 bases spanning the gap. CDR1 LNHNV and CDR2 YYDKDF come from the germline V gene (reference sequence). For the CDR3, the DNA is TGTGCCACCAGCAGAGATCCAGGGGGGAAGGAGACCCAGTACTTC. This translates into CATSRDPGGKETQYF.

This clonotype was seen only a few times. This sequence joins TRBV7-2 and TRBJ2-2, with a tentative D call TRBD2 (7 bases). The germline V gene has CDR1 SGHTA and CDR2 FQGNSA. V lost 4 bases to trimming and J lost 4 bases, with 16 bases between them. The CDR3 is 16 amino acids. The CDR3, as DNA: TGTGCCAGCAGCTCCCTGGGGGGAGGGGGCACCGGGGAGCTGTTTTTT. Protein: CASSSLGGGGTGELFF.

The rearrangement links TRBV5-1 to TRBJ2-1; tentatively, D is TRBD1 (5 bases). The CDR3 spans 16 residues. V was trimmed by 6 bases and J by 0 bases, leaving 16 bases between them. CDR1 is SGHRS, CDR2 YFSETQ, per germline. The DNA of the CDR3 is TGCGCCAGCACCACACAGGCCCAGAGCTCCTACAATGAGCAGTTCTTC. Residues: CASTTQAQSSYNEQFF.

V and J are TRBV12-3 or TRBV12-4 and TRBJ2-7, with TRBD2 as a possible D gene (6 bases). The CDR3 has 18 residues. V was pared by 1 base and J by 4 bases, with 23 bases between. The CDR3 coding sequence is TGTGCCAGCAGTTTAGGATCAGTCGAGCGGGCCGGCCAATACGAGCAGTACTTC. This translates into CASSLGSVERAGQYEQYF.

This clonotype appeared many times. The V and J genes are TRBV5-8 and TRBJ1-5; no clear D. The germline gives CDR1 SGHTS, CDR2 YDEGEE. V was pared by 1 base and J by 6 bases, with 8 bases between. CDR3 length equals 13 residues. The CDR3 sequence: CASSLHRGQPQHF. In DNA form, the CDR3 reads TGTGCCAGCAGCTTGCACAGAGGTCAGCCCCAGCATTTT.

DNA of the CDR3: TGCGCCAGCAGCCAAGCACTAGCGGGAGTTGAGACCCAGTACTTC. This encodes CASSQALAGVETQYF. V is TRBV4-1 and J is TRBJ2-5, with 11 bases fitting TRBD2. The V and J ends lost 1 base and 5 bases, in that order; junction bases with no gene match: 3. Germline-derived CDR1 and CDR2 are MGHRA and YSYEKL. CDR3 length: 15 residues.

The V call is TRBV7-9, the J call TRBJ1-4, with a weak D call TRBD1 (5 bases). This CDR3 contains 17 residues. Per germline, CDR1 SEHNR and CDR2 FQNEAQ (reference sequence). The V and J ends lost 1 base and 6 bases respectively, with 18 bases between them. The CDR3: CASSLGAVQGLDEKLFF. The CDR3 DNA reads as TGTGCCAGCAGCTTAGGTGCCGTTCAGGGCTTGGATGAAAAACTGTTTTTT.

This clonotype was observed many times. The chain uses TRBV25-1 and TRBJ1-1; 7 bases are a match to TRBD1. This CDR3 is built from 13 residues. Germline V gives CDR1 MGHDK, CDR2 SYGVNS. The V and J ends lost 5 bases and 6 bases, in that order; junction bases with no gene match: 6. CDR3 sequence reads: CASSLVQGSEAFF. CDR3 DNA: TGTGCCAGCAGTCTCGTACAGGGGTCTGAAGCTTTCTTT.

This clonotype ranks as medium-sized (0.01 to 0.1%). V and J are TRBV5-1 and TRBJ2-1, with no clear D. The V end was cut by 4 bases, the J end by 0 bases, with 14 bases between. The germline gives CDR1 SGHRS, CDR2 YFSETQ. The CDR3 is made up of 16 amino acids. The CDR3 DNA reads as TGCGCCAGCAGCACAGACGTTCTCCTCTCCTACAATGAGCAGTTCTTC. Amino acid sequence: CASSTDVLLSYNEQFF.

This clonotype was counted at least ten times. The rearrangement uses TRBV20-1 and TRBJ2-2; the match to TRBD2 covers 11 bases. V was pared by 1 base and J by 0 bases, with 4 bases of the junction left unmatched. This CDR3 spans 17 amino acids. Germline loops: CDR1 DFQATT, CDR2 SNEGSKA (reference sequence). The CDR3 protein is CSARALAGGSNTGELFF. DNA for the CDR3: TGCAGTGCTAGAGCGCTAGCGGGGGGTTCGAACACCGGGGAGCTGTTTTTT.

This chain connects TRBV7-2 to TRBJ1-6; the match to TRBD1 covers 7 bases. Trimming took 6 bases from V and 0 from J; bases not matched to a gene: 5. Germline CDR1 reads SGHTA; CDR2 reads FQGNSA. The CDR3 totals 16 residues. The CDR3 region has the DNA TGTGCCAGCAGTTCGACAGGGAGCTCCTATAATTCACCCCTCCACTTT. Amino acid sequence: CASSSTGSSYNSPLHF.

The chain employs TRBV9 and TRBJ2-1; D is ambiguous. CDR3 length equals 12 residues. Germline V gene data show CDR1 as SGDLS and CDR2 as YYNGEE. Trimming took 4 bases from V and 2 from J, leaving 4 bases between them. CDR3 DNA sequence: TGTGCCAGCAGCCGTACCTACAATGAGCAGTTCTTC. Translation gives CASSRTYNEQFF.

Many counts were recorded for this clonotype. V usage is TRBV12-3 or TRBV12-4 and J usage is TRBJ1-3; TRBD1 matches 8 bases. The junction had 11 bases not matched to a gene; V was cut back by 6 bases and J by 4 bases. The CDR3 has 16 amino acids. CDR3: CASSRWTGLSGNTIYF. CDR3 nucleotides: TGTGCCAGCAGCCGATGGACAGGGCTGTCCGGAAACACCATATATTTT.

In its sample, this clonotype was seen a few times. The V call is TRBV7-9, the J call TRBJ2-7, with D perhaps TRBD1 (6 bases). This CDR3 is built from 14 residues. CDR1 and CDR2 (germline): SEHNR, FQNEAQ (reference sequence). Trimming left V 7 bases short and J 5 bases short, with 18 bases between. CDR3 nucleotide sequence: TGTGCCAGCACTGGGGGCACCCGTAAGAACGAGCAGTACTTC. Protein product: CASTGGTRKNEQYF.

This clonotype was counted many times. The CDR3 DNA reads as TGCAGCGTTCGGACAGAAAAAAACATTCAGTACTTC. Encoded protein: CSVRTEKNIQYF. This chain uses TRBV29-1 with TRBJ2-4; TRBD1 might be the D (6 bases). The V and J ends lost 5 bases and 4 bases respectively, with 9 bases between them. The germline V gene encodes CDR1 SQVTM and CDR2 ANQGSEA. The length of the CDR3 is 12 residues.

In its sample, this clonotype was seen a few times. The chain combines TRBV2 with TRBJ2-1; D unclear. V was clipped by 2 bases and J by 6 bases, with 17 bases between them. This CDR3 has 16 amino acids. CDR1 and CDR2 (germline): SNHLY, FYNNEI. The CDR3 DNA is TGTGCCAGCAGTGAAACCCCCCCCGACGGAATCAATGAGCAGTTCTTC. Translated, it gives CASSETPPDGINEQFF.

V usage is TRBV5-1 and J usage is TRBJ2-1, with no clear D. Germline V lookup: CDR1 SGHRS, CDR2 YFSETQ. CDR3 size: 16 residues. The germline V and J ends were trimmed by 0 bases and 0 bases, with 10 bases remaining between them. CDR3 nucleotide sequence: TGCGCCAGCAGCTTGGTCGCGCTCAGCTCCTACAATGAGCAGTTCTTC. Protein sequence: CASSLVALSSYNEQFF.

This clonotype was detected a few times. The genes are TRBV11-1 and TRBJ1-6; TRBD1 might be the D (6 bases). Trimming removed 1 base at V and 6 bases at J, with 13 bases between. CDR1 is SGHAT and CDR2 is FQDESV in the germline V gene (reference sequence). This CDR3 spans 16 amino acids. The CDR3: CASSLVGSDSNSPLHF. The CDR3 region has the DNA TGTGCCAGCAGCTTAGTAGGATCGGACAGTAATTCACCCCTCCACTTT.

The table lists this clonotype with many counts. The V and J genes are TRBV7-2 and TRBJ2-3, with D perhaps given as TRBD1 or TRBD2 (5 bases each). V lost 1 base to trimming and J lost 0 bases, with 11 bases between them. In germline, CDR1 is SGHTA, CDR2 FQGNSA. The CDR3 covers 16 residues. The CDR3 protein is CASSLVGAGSTDTQYF. DNA for the CDR3: TGTGCCAGCAGCTTAGTAGGGGCGGGCAGCACAGATACGCAGTATTTT.

This clonotype was observed at least ten times. V usage is TRBV28 and J usage is TRBJ1-1, with D possibly matching TRBD1 (5 bases). Germline V gene sequence: CDR1 MDHEN, CDR2 SYDVKM. This CDR3 region has 11 residues. CDR3 amino acids: CASGGGTEAFF. In nucleotides, the CDR3 is TGTGCGAGTGGGGGGGGAACTGAAGCTTTCTTT. The full variable domain, completed using reference TRBV28 and TRBJ1-1, is DVKVTQSSRYLVKRTGEKVFLECVQDMDHENMFWYRQDPGLGLRLIYFSYDVKMKEKGDIPEGYSVSREKKERFSLILESASTNQTSMYLCASGGGTEAFFGQGTRLTVV.

This clonotype was counted many times. The chain recombines TRBV4-3 with TRBJ2-7, with 11 bases aligning to TRBD2. The CDR3 has 16 residues. V shed 3 bases, J shed 8 bases, and the junction held 12 bases outside the gene matches. Per the germline V gene, CDR1 is LGHNA and CDR2 is YSLEER. CDR3 in amino acids: CASSQDFRSGGAKQYF. In DNA, the CDR3 is TGCGCCAGCAGCCAGGACTTCCGTAGCGGGGGGGCCAAGCAGTACTTC.

This clonotype occurred many times. The rearrangement links TRBV29-1 to TRBJ1-1, with D maybe TRBD1 (6 bases). This CDR3 is built from 14 residues. V lost 2 bases, J lost 3 bases, and 13 bases lay in between. CDR1 and CDR2 (germline): SQVTM, ANQGSEA. The CDR3 here is CSVERSQGHTEAFF. CDR3 bases: TGCAGCGTTGAACGTTCCCAGGGGCACACTGAAGCTTTCTTT.

This clonotype was found a few times. The gene calls are TRBV5-1 and TRBJ2-7, with 9 bases identical to TRBD1. V was pared by 2 bases and J by 1 base, with 4 bases of the junction left unmatched. Germline CDR1 and CDR2: SGHRS and YFSETQ. The CDR3 has 15 residues. This CDR3 reads CASSFKGQGSYEQYF. The CDR3 bases are TGCGCCAGCAGCTTCAAAGGACAGGGGTCCTACGAGCAGTACTTC.